This entry features one TCR beta chain sequence. The specificity of this receptor is unknown. Base qualities are not at hand, and no much larger clone is one base apart. The library was built by means of the immunoSEQ multiplex PCR assay. The multiplex PCR relied on a mix of 60 forward primers for TCR Vbeta segments and 13 reverse primers for TCR Jbeta segments. The CDR3 region of rearranged TCR beta genes was amplified from genomic DNA by a multiplex PCR assay. The amplified TCR beta libraries were sequenced on the Illumina HiSeq System as 87-base-pair reads. In the authors' own workflow: In a later analysis, tens of millions of unique TCR beta chains were counted across the 500 to 700 repertoires, and roughly 11 million of these chains were shared by at least two donors. Raw reads were error-corrected and collapsed into unique sequences by a nearest-neighbor algorithm in which closely related sequences were merged to remove PCR and sequencing errors. Alignment of CDR3 sequences to IMGT reference sequences was used to assign V, D and J gene segments. For a sequence to be retained, a match of at least six nucleotides to both a V gene segment and a J gene segment was required. Rearrangements were called productive when the CDR3 lacked stop codons and stayed in frame with V and J; all others were non-productive. CDR3 was defined according to IMGT convention as the region running from the second conserved V-encoded cysteine to the conserved J-encoded phenylalanine. In an earlier analysis of roughly 580 of the donors, sequences lacking an unambiguous match to a single V gene segment were excluded. In an earlier analysis of approximately 560 of the donors, a V segment was called functional when productive rearrangements were above 56.7%, and segregating when the standard deviation between donors exceeded 5%. A statistical classification framework was built for diagnosing cytomegalovirus status from the catalog of TCR beta chain sequences. In a later analysis, TCR nucleotide sequences were compared against IMGT/GENE-DB human TR gene sequences so that V and J genes could be assigned. In a later analysis, CDR3 sequences and most-parsimonious VDJ recombination scenarios were assigned using the TCRdist pipeline. In a later analysis, each TCR beta chain was defined by its CDR3 amino acid sequence together with its V-gene family, and reads lacking a unique V-gene family were excluded. As a way to deal with suspected cross-contamination and a sequencing artifact, a later analysis dropped approximately 570 nucleotide sequences that were highly shared and had low generation probability. A later analysis calculated a clonal expansion index for each public chain from normalized within-repertoire ranks of inferred template counts. A later analysis computed generation probabilities with a VDJ recombination model fitted to out-of-frame rearrangements, and checked the results against IGoR. Hypergeometric tests were used in a later analysis to score TCR-TCR, TCR-HLA and TCR-CMV co-occurrence, with a repertoire-size bias correction applied to the TCR pairs. To estimate false discovery rates, a later analysis permuted the HLA or CMV assignments 20 times. A later analysis grouped co-occurring TCRs with DBSCAN, adding TCRdist sequence similarity when clustering within HLA-allele-positive subsets. Repertoires with fewer than 30,000 or more than 120,000 public chains were left out of co-occurrence clustering, as were a few repertoires with anomalous nucleotide sharing. What TCRdb holds here is the immuneACCESS table cut down to in-frame rearrangements. Part of the clones is not present; checked against another copy, under half of the missing clones reflect an unresolved V gene, and the others are unexplained. V, J and clone size were drawn from that table, and D and trimming were deduced from the DNA. The sample data list about 190,000 clones, and roughly 73% of these were observed just once. Approximately 2.1% of the sample is in the top ten clones.

This record comes from a study of cytomegalovirus exposure and HLA in healthy donors listed by TCRdb under 2017. Context from the whole study: An earlier analysis of roughly 500 of the donors reported approximately 280 Gb of sequence data and 90 million to 120 million unique TCR beta sequences obtained from about 170 million T cells. About 320 gigabases of sequencing data and approximately 85 million unique TCR sequences were included in an early release covering 550 to 800 HLA-typed donors. Of the 398 genotyped donors, around 81% fell in the genetic ancestry cluster associated with self-reported Caucasian donors. The aim of the study was to test whether cataloging public T cell receptors could identify signatures of past pathogen exposure. The study used immunosequencing to profile the T cell repertoires of several hundred subjects and linked those repertoires to cytomegalovirus serostatus. Besides the first cohort of roughly 640 subjects, a separate validation cohort made up of over a hundred different subjects was used. To predict cytomegalovirus infection status, the study combined high-throughput TCR immunosequencing, statistical association of individual TCRs with disease status, and machine learning. In a later analysis, previously published TCR beta repertoires from hundreds of donors were re-analyzed and high-resolution HLA genotyping was added so that TCR occurrence patterns could be studied. In the later analysis, no new phenotypic data were used to find candidate immune exposures; instead, reliance was placed on TCR beta sequences and their occurrence across donors. To decide whether each TCR beta V gene segment behaved as functional or pseudogenic, an earlier analysis of nearly 600 of the donors relied on high-throughput TCR beta sequencing. Alongside the repertoire data, information on donor age, sex, ethnicity and CMV serostatus was compiled. Genome-wide SNP genotypes for about 65% of the 666 donors were used in a later genetic analysis, which treated that subset as a discovery cohort. Every repertoire in the discovery cohort had been generated on one and the same sequencing platform. Class I and class II HLA loci were covered by the typing at four-digit resolution. The number of donors typed differed by locus, with roughly 629-640 for A, B, C, DRB1 and DQB1, 522 for DQA1, 606 for DPA1, and roughly 450 for DPB1. Because of strong linkage in the cohort, roughly five DR-DQ haplotypes were treated as single units for association and clustering. Among around 400 genotyped donors of the cohort, an average of approximately 200,000 unique TCR beta nucleotide sequences was sequenced per donor, of which about 18% were non-productive. The paper's findings and limits, for the study overall: In a later analysis, 16,951 TCR beta sequences were associated with specific HLA alleles at a false discovery rate of 0.05. A later genetic analysis reported fewer N-insertions in productive TCRs among donors in an Asian-associated ancestry cluster than the roughly 700-donor mean. The study listed 150 to 200 TCR beta chains as associated with cytomegalovirus. A later analysis found that most CMV-associated TCR beta chains appeared HLA-restricted, with HLA associations seemingly driven largely by CMV exposure. When HLA alleles, especially DR and DQ, strongly co-occurred, attributing TCR associations to individual alleles was difficult. According to the authors, the approach could potentially be generalized to other disease states and immunological phenotypes. Because some donors lacked HLA typing at each locus, the association tests relied only on the typed subset. The earlier analysis of around 600 of the donors excluded about 16 rarely observed V segments, including chromosome 9 orphons, because counts were too low. An earlier analysis of approximately 530 of the donors showed that most TCR beta V segments appeared in productive rearrangements either about 87% or about 30% of the time, which broadly matched IMGT annotations. A later analysis found that TCR association rates varied across HLA loci, with DRB1 alleles showing the most associated TCRs and HLA-C alleles the fewest. For the cohort, immune exposure information was limited to CMV serostatus. The classifier was reported to diagnose cytomegalovirus status with high specificity and sensitivity in both the original cohort and the validation cohort. Compared with equally common non-associated chains, HLA-associated TCR beta chains in a later analysis were more clonally expanded and had lower generation probabilities. A later analysis reported that several top co-occurrence clusters appeared linked to parvovirus B19, influenza, CMV and Epstein-Barr virus. Linkage disequilibrium might explain the correlated functional status among segregating V segments, but an unknown experimental factor could not be ruled out. A later genetic analysis associated a missense DCLRE1C variant with V-gene and J-gene trimming of TCR beta chains, and an independent cohort replicated the association. In vitro tests confirmed that a few of the cytomegalovirus-associated TCR beta chains recognize cytomegalovirus antigens. A further reported finding was that TCR beta sequences accurately predicted the HLA-A and HLA-B alleles for most subjects in the first cohort. The cohort was sequenced for TCR beta chains only, and without alpha or paired-chain data the features that could be detected were limited. A cluster of highly shared sequence variants was judged likely to represent a technical artifact of the sequencing pipeline. Most TCR sequences were seen in very few donors, while some public TCRs were found in many individuals. Roughly uniform sequencing depth across donors was assumed in presence/absence analyses, although this assumption may not hold. Because the 87-base-pair reads could not distinguish some IMGT-functional V segments, including TRBV6-2 and TRBV6-3, those segments were excluded.

In total, roughly 710 healthy bone marrow donors made up the cohort. All cohort members were sampled while nominally healthy, although unrecorded immune exposures were likely present. The donor was CMV seropositive and belonged to the group of 250 to 300 seropositive cohort members. Every donor gave a peripheral blood sample, and the peripheral blood mononuclear cells from that sample were used for TCR beta sequencing. Genomic DNA was extracted from the blood cell samples with the Qiagen DNeasy Blood Extraction Kit. From the cysteine up to the phenylalanine, the CDR3 has a length of 15 residues. The entry retains the CDR3 DNA only, 45 bases that are in frame from base 1. From a lookup of the germline V gene, CDR1 and CDR2 are MDHEN and SYDVKM. V and J lose 3 bases and 1 base, and a span of 13 bases separates them.

Input material: PBMCs. The V and J genes are TRBV28 and TRBJ2-7, with TRBD1 tentatively as D gene (6 bases match). The sequence derives from a woman aged 25 to 39 in good health and CMV-seropositive. The CDR3 protein sequence reads: CASSFGRGISYEQYF. The sequence in DNA is TGTGCCAGCAGTTTTGGCAGGGGAATATCCTACGAGCAGTACTTC.